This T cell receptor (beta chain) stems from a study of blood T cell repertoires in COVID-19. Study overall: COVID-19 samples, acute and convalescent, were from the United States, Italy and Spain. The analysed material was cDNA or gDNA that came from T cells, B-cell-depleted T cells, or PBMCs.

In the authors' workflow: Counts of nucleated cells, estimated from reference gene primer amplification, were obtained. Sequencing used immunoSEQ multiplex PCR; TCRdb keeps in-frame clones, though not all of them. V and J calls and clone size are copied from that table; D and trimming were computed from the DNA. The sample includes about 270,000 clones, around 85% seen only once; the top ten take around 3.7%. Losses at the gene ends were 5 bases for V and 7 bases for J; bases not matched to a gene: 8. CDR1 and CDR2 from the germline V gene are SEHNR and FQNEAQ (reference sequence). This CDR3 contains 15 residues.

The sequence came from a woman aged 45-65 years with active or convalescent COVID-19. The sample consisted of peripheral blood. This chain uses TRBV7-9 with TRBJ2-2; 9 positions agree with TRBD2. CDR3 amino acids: CASSLTGTSFGELFF. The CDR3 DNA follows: TGTGCCAGCAGCCTGACCGGGACTAGCTTCGGGGAGCTGTTTTTT.